These T cell receptor beta chains were read from a single sample in a study of cytomegalovirus exposure and HLA in healthy donors. The method was immunoSEQ multiplex PCR; TCRdb's version includes in-frame clones alone and lacks a portion of them. Of tens of thousands of clones listed, about two thirds are singletons. Sample: PBMCs. The receptors were gathered from a woman between 50 and 59 years old in good health and CMV-seropositive. Both conserved end residues are part of each CDR3. D genes are given only for firm matches. Only some rows state a clone size, as once, few, many or a class for expanded clones.

V,length,D,J,size,DNA,CDR3
TRBV7-2,15,-,TRBJ1-3,-,TGTGCCAGCAGCTTAGTAGGCAGGGTAGGAAACACCATATATTTT,CASSLVGRVGNTIYF
TRBV18,12,-,TRBJ2-5,-,TGTGCCAGCTCACCAGAGGGAGAGACCCAGTACTTC,CASSPEGETQYF
TRBV7-9,14,-,TRBJ2-3,-,TGTGCCAGCAGCCTCGGGACTGTCGGCGATACGCAGTATTTT,CASSLGTVGDTQYF
TRBV7-8,15,-,TRBJ1-5,-,TGTGCCAGCAGCTCCGGGTCTCTGAGCAATCAGCCCCAGCATTTT,CASSSGSLSNQPQHF
TRBV5-4,13,-,TRBJ2-2,-,TGTGCCAGCAGCTTGGTCCGGGCCGGGGAGCTGTTTTTT,CASSLVRAGELFF
TRBV27,14,-,TRBJ1-4,few,TGTGCCAGCAGTCCAGCGGCAACTAATGAAAAACTGTTTTTT,CASSPAATNEKLFF
TRBV29-1,13,TRBD1,TRBJ1-5,-,TGCAGCGTTAGGGGACAGGCCAATCAGCCCCAGCATTTT,CSVRGQANQPQHF
TRBV6-1,15,-,TRBJ2-3,-,TGTGCCAGCAGTGAGAGTCAGGTCCGCGCAGATACGCAGTATTTT,CASSESQVRADTQYF
TRBV5-1,18,TRBD2,TRBJ2-3,-,TGCGCCAGCAGCTTAACAGGGGCTAGCGGGACTAGCACAGATACGCAGTATTTT,CASSLTGASGTSTDTQYF
TRBV6-5,12,-,TRBJ1-2,-,TGTGCCAGCAGAAAATCAGGGGACGGCTACACCTTC,CASRKSGDGYTF
TRBV9,16,TRBD1,TRBJ1-1,-,TGTGCCAGCAGCCCGCCGGGACAGGGTATGAACACTGAAGCTTTCTTT,CASSPPGQGMNTEAFF
TRBV4-2,15,-,TRBJ1-1,-,TGTGCCAGCAGCCCCCCCAAGGCACAGGCGACTGAAGCTTTCTTT,CASSPPKAQATEAFF
TRBV4-2,13,-,TRBJ2-1,once,TGTGCCAGCAGCCATCAAGAGTACAATGAGCAGTTCTTC,CASSHQEYNEQFF
TRBV2,11,-,TRBJ2-5,-,TGTGCCAGCAGCGGTGTGGAGACCCAGTACTTC,CASSGVETQYF
TRBV9,16,TRBD2,TRBJ2-3,-,TGTGCCAGCAGCAAAGGGACTAGCGGGGGAACAGATACGCAGTATTTT,CASSKGTSGGTDTQYF
TRBV7-2,16,-,TRBJ2-1,-,TGTGCCAGCAGCAACCGAGCGGACCCCCCACTCCATGAGCAGTTCTTC,CASSNRADPPLHEQFF
TRBV29-1,14,-,TRBJ1-1,-,TGCAGCGTTGTCCCTGGACAGATGAACACTGAAGCTTTCTTT,CSVVPGQMNTEAFF
TRBV5-1,14,-,TRBJ2-6,-,TGCGCCAGCAGCCCTAGCTCTGGGGCCAACGTCCTGACTTTC,CASSPSSGANVLTF
TRBV5-1,13,-,TRBJ1-4,-,TGCGCCAGCAGCCCGTCGGGGAATGAAAAACTGTTTTTT,CASSPSGNEKLFF
TRBV28,15,-,TRBJ1-3,-,TGTGCCAGCAGCGCAGCGGAGGGCTCCGGAAACACCATATATTTT,CASSAAEGSGNTIYF
TRBV19,16,-,TRBJ1-2,few,TGTGCCAGTAGTACAACGCCGAGCGGTCTCTCCTATGGCTACACCTTC,CASSTTPSGLSYGYTF
TRBV18,16,TRBD2,TRBJ2-7,-,TGTGCCAGCTCACCAGGACTAGCGGGGGGGCCGGGCGAGCAGTACTTC,CASSPGLAGGPGEQYF
TRBV9,14,-,TRBJ2-5,-,TGTGCCAGCAGCGTAGATCGAGGTTGGGAGACCCAGTACTTC,CASSVDRGWETQYF
TRBV29-1,16,TRBD1,TRBJ1-2,once,TGCAGCACAAAAGCCTCTTCGGACAGGGCGGGCTATGGCTACACCTTC,CSTKASSDRAGYGYTF
TRBV27,16,TRBD2,TRBJ2-1,-,TGTGCCAGCAGTTCCTCCGCGGGAGTAGTACCCTATGAGCAGTTCTTC,CASSSSAGVVPYEQFF
TRBV11-2,14,-,TRBJ1-3,-,TGTGCCAGCAGCCTCCTGGAGGGTTACAACACCATATATTTT,CASSLLEGYNTIYF
TRBV6-5,13,-,TRBJ1-1,-,TGTGCCAGCAGTCTTCGACAGTACACTGAAGCTTTCTTT,CASSLRQYTEAFF
TRBV6-6,14,TRBD2,TRBJ2-2,-,TGTGCCAGCCAACTAGCGGGGGAAACCGGGGAGCTGTTTTTT,CASQLAGETGELFF
TRBV4-2,12,-,TRBJ1-2,-,TGTGCCAGCAGCCAAGGCCGGGATGGCTACACCTTC,CASSQGRDGYTF
TRBV7-2,14,-,TRBJ2-7,-,TGTGCCAGCAGGTCAGGGGGGAGCTCCTACGAGCAGTACTTC,CASRSGGSSYEQYF
TRBV29-1,17,TRBD1,TRBJ2-3,-,TGCAGCGTTGAAGATCTTCAGGGACAGATAAGCACAGATACGCAGTATTTT,CSVEDLQGQISTDTQYF
TRBV9,15,TRBD1,TRBJ1-4,-,TGTGCCAGCAGCACCACAGGGACAGGGGGTGAAAAACTGTTTTTT,CASSTTGTGGEKLFF
TRBV7-2,19,-,TRBJ2-6,-,TGTGCCAGCAGCTTAGATCATAGGAGGGGCGCTTCTGGGGCCAACGTCCTGACTTTC,CASSLDHRRGASGANVLTF
TRBV7-2,17,TRBD1,TRBJ1-2,-,TGTGCCAGCAGCTTAACCCGGACAGGGGGCTCTAACTATGGCTACACCTTC,CASSLTRTGGSNYGYTF
TRBV10-3,16,-,TRBJ1-4,-,TGTGCCATCAGTGAGGCCCGGGGAGCCTCTAATGAAAAACTGTTTTTT,CAISEARGASNEKLFF
TRBV2,14,TRBD1,TRBJ2-2,medium-sized,TGTGCCAGCAGTGCCCTAGCTTCAGGGGGCGGACTGTTTTTT,CASSALASGGGLFF
TRBV2,15,-,TRBJ1-2,few,TGTGCCAGCGGAAGGACACAATTGGGGGCGGATGGCTACACCTTC,CASGRTQLGADGYTF
TRBV19,13,-,TRBJ1-1,-,TGTGCCAGTAGTATAGGGGGCGGAACTGAAGCTTTCTTT,CASSIGGGTEAFF
TRBV7-2,13,-,TRBJ2-1,-,TGTGCCAGCACCCACCGAGGGAGGAATGAGCAGTTCTTC,CASTHRGRNEQFF
TRBV7-2,14,-,TRBJ2-7,-,TGTGCCAGCAGCTTAGATACTAGTAGTTACGAGCAGTACTTC,CASSLDTSSYEQYF
TRBV2,13,-,TRBJ2-1,few,TGTGCCAGCAGTCCCACTAGAGACAATGAGCAGTTCTTC,CASSPTRDNEQFF
TRBV5-6,17,-,TRBJ1-1,-,TGTGCCAGCAGCTCGGGGGGCAGGGTATGGACGAACACTGAAGCTTTCTTT,CASSSGGRVWTNTEAFF
TRBV4-2,15,-,TRBJ1-1,-,TGTGCCAGCAGCCAAGACAGGTTTCAGAACACTGAAGCTTTCTTT,CASSQDRFQNTEAFF
TRBV5-4,13,-,TRBJ1-2,-,TGTGCCAGCAGCGTACAGAGTACCTATGGCTACACCTTC,CASSVQSTYGYTF
TRBV28,13,-,TRBJ1-2,-,TGTGCCAGCAGTCTCGACGGGTCCTATGGCTACACCTTC,CASSLDGSYGYTF
TRBV19,13,TRBD1,TRBJ1-2,-,TGTGCCACCGGGACAGAAGGGCCCTATGGCTACACCTTC,CATGTEGPYGYTF
TRBV28,15,TRBD1,TRBJ1-2,-,TGTGCCAGCAGTTCAACAGGGGGCGGTAACTATGGCTACACCTTC,CASSSTGGGNYGYTF
TRBV27,13,-,TRBJ2-1,-,TGTGCCAGCAGTTTAAGAAGCGGGAATGAGCAGTTCTTC,CASSLRSGNEQFF
TRBV7-2,13,TRBD1,TRBJ1-2,once,TGTGCCAGCAGCCTGGGACAGTATGATGGCTACACCTTC,CASSLGQYDGYTF
TRBV7-2,15,TRBD1,TRBJ2-5,-,TGTGCCAGCAGTTTCCTGCCGACAGGGATGGAGACCCAGTACTTC,CASSFLPTGMETQYF
TRBV4-3,14,-,TRBJ2-2,-,TGCGCCAGCCGTCGAGAGTGGTCAACCGGGGAGCTGTTTTTT,CASRREWSTGELFF
TRBV7-2,17,TRBD1,TRBJ1-2,once,TGTGCCAGCAGCTACTCCGGACAGGAGCTTCTTAACTATGGCTACACCTTC,CASSYSGQELLNYGYTF
TRBV11-2,13,-,TRBJ2-7,-,TGTGCCAGCAGCTTCAAACCTAACTACGAGCAGTACTTC,CASSFKPNYEQYF